Detailed here is one TCR beta chain. The antigen it recognizes is unknown. Base qualities are missing; no much larger clone stands one base away. The library was made by the immunoSEQ multiplex PCR assay. In its TCRdb copy, this immuneACCESS table keeps in-frame sequences only and misses some clones. Where compared with another copy, unresolved V genes explain less than half of these, and the others have no known cause. This sample lists tens of thousands of clones; around 93% were detected once. The top ten clones comprise less than 0.55% of the sample. The sample comes from a study of T cell changes during pregnancy in multiple sclerosis (dated by TCRdb to the late 2010s). Study-level background: The study examined how the T cell repertoire changed over the course of pregnancy in women with multiple sclerosis.

Compared with germline, V lacks 4 bases and J lacks 2 bases; bases without a gene match: 3. According to the germline V gene, CDR1 reads SGHTA and CDR2 reads FQGNSA. Inclusive of the bounding cysteine and phenylalanine, the CDR3 is 15 residues long. The sequence is cut down to CDR3 DNA, 45 bases in frame from base 1. The chain is made from TRBV7-2 and TRBJ1-3; the central 9 bases match TRBD1. Sequencing used CD4+ T cells from peripheral blood mononuclear cells, obtained after pregnancy. The receptor was derived from a female donor with multiple sclerosis, enrolled in a pregnancy study. The CDR3 amino acid sequence is: CASSSNRGPGNTIYF. The sequence in DNA is TGTGCCAGCAGCTCCAACAGGGGGCCTGGAAACACCATATATTTT.